The 18 T cell receptor beta chains given below trace back to one sample, sequenced in a study of blood T cell repertoires in COVID-19. Generated by immunoSEQ multiplex PCR, the TCRdb table keeps only in-frame clones and is missing some. The sample consists of roughly 250,000 clones, 85% to 90% of them appearing once. Source material: PBMCs or T cells enriched from blood (not recorded which). All receptors derive from a woman aged 18-29 years who had recovered from COVID-19.

The rearrangement joins TRBV19 to TRBJ1-2; no definite D call. V was cut by 2 bases and J by 4 bases, with 11 bases left in between. There are 14 residues in the CDR3. Germline-derived CDR1 and CDR2 are LNHDA and SQIVND (reference sequence). The CDR3 DNA follows: TGTGCCAGTAGTATACGTACAGCCCTCTATGGCTACACCTTC. It is translated as CASSIRTALYGYTF.

This clone is a singleton in its sample. The chain links TRBV29-1 to TRBJ2-5; 7 nucleotides line up with TRBD2. The CDR3 runs to 15 residues. The junction had 9 bases not matched to a gene; V was cut back by 3 bases and J by 2 bases. Germline loops: CDR1 SQVTM, CDR2 ANQGSEA. CDR3 in amino acids: CSVEPAGEHQETQYF. As DNA, the CDR3 is TGCAGCGTTGAGCCGGCGGGGGAGCATCAAGAGACCCAGTACTTC.

This clone was picked up one time. The V gene is TRBV30, the J gene TRBJ2-7; 8 positions match TRBD2. V lost 4 bases to trimming and J lost 3 bases; unmatched junction nucleotides: 5. Germline V CDR1 and CDR2: GTSNPN, SVGIG (reference sequence). The CDR3 has 13 residues. The CDR3 reads CAWTGTSHYEQYF. Here the CDR3 DNA reads TGTGCCTGGACCGGGACTAGTCACTACGAGCAGTACTTC. The full variable domain, its missing parts supplied by reference TRBV30 and TRBJ2-7, is SQTIHQWPATLVQPVGSPLSLECTVEGTSNPNLYWYRQAAGRGLQLLFYSVGIGQISSEVPQNLSASRPQDRQFILSSKKLLLSDSGFYLCAWTGTSHYEQYFGPGTRLTVT.

The rearrangement joins TRBV28 to TRBJ2-3, with D unresolved. CDR1 is MDHEN, CDR2 SYDVKM, per germline. V was pared by 6 bases and J by 2 bases, with 15 bases between. The CDR3 sequence is 15 residues long. CDR3 in amino acids: CASRKADSYTDTQYF. CDR3 nucleotide sequence: TGTGCCAGCAGGAAAGCCGACTCTTACACAGATACGCAGTATTTT.

This chain links TRBV10-1 with TRBJ1-2; 10 bases fit TRBD1. CDR1 and CDR2 (germline): WNHNN, SYGVQD (reference sequence). Trimming cost V 4 bases and J 4 bases; bases outside gene matches: 3. The CDR3 length is 14 residues. This CDR3 is CASSAGTGAYGYTF. The CDR3 DNA follows: TGCGCCAGCAGTGCCGGGACAGGGGCCTATGGCTACACCTTC.

This chain joins TRBV3-1 (or the pseudogene TRBV3-2) and TRBJ2-1, with 7 bases identical to TRBD2. Trimming cost V 2 bases and J 9 bases; bases outside gene matches: 7. The CDR3 covers 14 residues. CDR1 is LGHDT, CDR2 YNNKEL, per germline (reference sequence). The CDR3 nucleotides read TGTGCCAGCAGCCAAAGGGGAGGGATGGGTGAGCAGTTCTTC. Encoded protein: CASSQRGGMGEQFF.

The chain links TRBV7-8 to TRBJ2-7, with 8 nucleotides matching TRBD1. Germline assignment: CDR1 SGHVS and CDR2 FQNEAQ. The CDR3 is made up of 14 amino acids. Trimming took 5 bases from V and 2 from J; bases not matched to a gene: 5. The CDR3, as DNA: TGTGCCAGCAGCGCAGAACAGGGGGCCTACGAGCAGTACTTC. It codes for CASSAEQGAYEQYF.

The chain carries TRBV5-6 and TRBJ2-1; tentative D call: TRBD2 (6 bases). Germline CDR1 and CDR2: SGHDT and YYEEEE. With 3 bases removed from V and 10 bases from J, the gap between germline ends came to 11 bases. The CDR3 extends over 12 amino acids. This CDR3 is CASSSPRGEQFF. The CDR3 coding sequence is TGTGCCAGCAGCTCACCCCGGGGGGAGCAGTTCTTC.

CDR3 sequence reads: CASSRDRYYGYTF. For the CDR3, the DNA is TGTGCCAGCAGCCGGGACAGATACTATGGCTACACCTTC. The chain is built from TRBV25-1 and TRBJ1-2; 7 nucleotides agree with TRBD1. The CDR3 extends over 13 amino acids. The ends lost 6 bases at V and 3 bases at J; junction bases unmatched: 4. Germline lookup yields CDR1 MGHDK and CDR2 SYGVNS.

The gene calls are TRBV6-5 and TRBJ2-7, with TRBD2 as a possible D gene (7 bases). The CDR3 loop spans 14 amino acids. The germline V gene has CDR1 MNHEY and CDR2 SVGAGI. Between the trimmed V and J ends, which lost 0 bases and 12 bases, there was a span of 18 bases. As DNA, the CDR3 is TGTGCCAGCAGTTACTCGAAATTTGGGGGGGCGATGTACTTC. It is translated as CASSYSKFGGAMYF.

The chain recombines TRBV19 with TRBJ2-1; 13 bases match TRBD2. Losses at the gene ends were 2 bases for V and 6 bases for J; bases not matched to a gene: 4. The CDR3 runs 16 residues. The germline V gene encodes CDR1 LNHDA and CDR2 SQIVND (reference sequence). CDR3 residues: CASSIPTSGGLNEQFF. In DNA form, the CDR3 reads TGTGCCAGTAGTATACCGACTAGCGGGGGGCTCAATGAGCAGTTCTTC.

This chain uses TRBV23-1 with TRBJ1-1; 12 bases align to TRBD1. TRBV23-1 has ORF status, its function being uncertain. V shed 1 base and J 11 bases; nucleotides not matched to a gene: 5. The CDR3 totals 14 residues. This CDR3 reads CASSQFGDRGPAFF. The CDR3 bases are TGCGCCAGCAGTCAATTTGGGGACAGGGGGCCTGCTTTCTTT.

The J gene is TRBJ1-2, the V gene TRBV18, with TRBD1 matching over 11 bases. V shed 6 bases, J shed 3 bases, and the junction held 9 bases outside the gene matches. CDR1 is KGHSH, CDR2 LQKENI, per germline. The CDR3 has 16 residues. CDR3 nucleotides: TGTGCCAGCTCGCCAGATGGGACAGGGGGATACTATGGCTACACCTTC. It is translated as CASSPDGTGGYYGYTF.

The chain combines TRBV3-1 (or the pseudogene TRBV3-2) with TRBJ2-5; 11 nucleotides match TRBD2. V dropped 2 bases and J dropped 5; count of bases not matched to a gene: 16. The V gene's germline CDR1 is LGHDT and CDR2 YNNKEL (reference sequence). The CDR3 loop spans 19 amino acids. The CDR3 spells CASSQSILAGALGMETQYF. The CDR3 DNA follows: TGTGCCAGCAGCCAATCTATACTAGCGGGGGCCCTCGGCATGGAGACCCAGTACTTC.

This rearrangement joins TRBV12-3 or TRBV12-4 to TRBJ2-7; possible D gene TRBD2, 5 bases. This CDR3 comprises 12 residues. Trimming took 7 bases from V and 2 from J, leaving 9 bases between them. CDR3 in amino acids: CASTAGPYEQYF. For the CDR3, the DNA is TGTGCCAGCACCGCGGGCCCCTACGAGCAGTACTTC.

The chain recombines TRBV14 with TRBJ2-2; 7 bases are a match to TRBD2. The CDR3 covers 15 residues. CDR1 is SGHDN and CDR2 is FVKESK in the germline V gene. Unmatched junction bases numbered 7, after V lost 5 bases and J lost 4 bases. As DNA, the CDR3 is TGTGCCAGCAGCACTCTAGCGGTGGGCACCGGGGAGCTGTTTTTT. Protein product: CASSTLAVGTGELFF.

The chain carries TRBV19 and TRBJ1-2; D uncertain. Germline-derived CDR1 and CDR2 are LNHDA and SQIVND (reference sequence). The CDR3 totals 15 residues. Trimming removed 5 bases from V and 0 bases from J, with 13 bases in between. In DNA, the CDR3 is TGTGCCAGTAGTGTCTACGAGCCATCTAACTATGGCTACACCTTC. This translates into CASSVYEPSNYGYTF.

This chain uses TRBV10-3 with TRBJ1-5; TRBD1 agrees at 7 bases. Germline V lookup: CDR1 ENHRY, CDR2 SYGVKD. V shed 4 bases, J shed 7 bases, and the junction held 7 bases outside the gene matches. The CDR3 contains 14 residues. The CDR3 protein is CAISVDRVGQPQHF. CDR3 nucleotides: TGTGCCATCAGTGTCGACAGGGTAGGCCAGCCCCAGCATTTT.